What follows are 30 T cell receptor delta chains derived from one specimen sequenced in a study of gamma-delta T cells after stem cell transplantation. TCRdb redid the clone calls on the RT-PCR reads with CATT. The sample yields 2,200 or so delta-chain clones, roughly 15% seen once. Material: gamma-delta T cells. These TCRs come from a human donor. It is not recorded whose cells these are; they may come from a transplant donor. This table probably holds off-target reads from a library built for another chain.

This clone occurred a few times. The chain links TRDV2 to TRDJ1; D ambiguous. The CDR3 has 13 residues. CDR1 GEAIGNYY and CDR2 EKD come from the germline V gene. Trimming left V 3 bases short and J 4 bases short, with 11 bases between. Here the CDR3 reads CACDGLSGDKLIF. The CDR3 region has the DNA TGTGCCTGTGACGGGCTCTCGGGCGATAAACTCATCTTT.

The table lists this clone with a few counts. The chain combines TRDV2 with TRDJ3; D is undetermined. The V end was cut by 1 base, the J end by 7 bases, with 16 bases between. The CDR3 has 17 amino acids. Per the germline V gene, CDR1 is GEAIGNYY and CDR2 is EKD. The CDR3 is CACDTVGAEGDTRQMFF. The CDR3 DNA reads TGTGCCTGTGACACTGTGGGAGCCGAGGGTGACACCCGACAGATGTTTTTC.

This clone was found once. The CDR3 DNA follows: TGTGCCTGTGATCTCCTACGTGTGGGTCAGAACACCGATAAACTCATCTTT. Its protein product is CACDLLRVGQNTDKLIF. This chain joins TRDV2 and TRDJ1; TRDD2 is a possible D gene (6 bases). The CDR3 is 17 residues long. CDR1 GEAIGNYY and CDR2 EKD come from the germline V gene. V was shortened by 4 bases and J by 0 bases, with 20 bases between the two germline ends.

This clone was seen only a few times. The chain carries TRDV2 and TRDJ1, with 11 bases that match TRDD3. The germline CDR1 and CDR2 sequences are GEAIGNYY and EKD. CDR3 length: 21 amino acids. Unmatched junction bases numbered 17, after V lost 0 bases and J lost 0 bases. The CDR3 DNA reads TGTGCCTGTGACACCGTCCGGTCCCCACTGGGGGATATGCGGGACACCGATAAACTCATCTTT. Protein product: CACDTVRSPLGDMRDTDKLIF.

The CDR3 nucleotides are TGTGCCTGTGACCCCCTACTGGGGGAGATGGATAACACCGATAAACTCATCTTT. As protein: CACDPLLGEMDNTDKLIF. This chain uses TRDV2 with TRDJ1, with 9 nucleotides matching TRDD3. CDR1 and CDR2 from the germline V gene are GEAIGNYY and EKD. The CDR3 length is 18 residues. V trimming: 3 bases; J trimming: 0 bases; junction bases outside the gene matches: 13.

The rearrangement links TRDV2 to TRDJ1, with 8 bases lining up with TRDD3. V was pared by 3 bases and J by 1 base, with 6 bases of the junction left unmatched. The CDR3 has 15 amino acids. CDR1 GEAIGNYY and CDR2 EKD come from the germline V gene. Written as DNA, the CDR3 is TGTGCCTGTGACCGACTGGGGGCCCTCACCGATAAACTCATCTTT. This encodes CACDRLGALTDKLIF.

This clone was found a few times. The V call is TRDV2, the J call TRDJ1; D tentatively fits TRDD2 or TRDD3 (5 bases each). The CDR3 length is 19 residues. Germline V gives CDR1 GEAIGNYY, CDR2 EKD. Deletions cut 1 base from V and 4 bases from J, with 27 bases between. The CDR3 spells CACDTVDPSTGLYNDKLIF. CDR3 in DNA: TGTGCCTGTGACACGGTAGATCCTAGTACGGGATTGTACAACGATAAACTCATCTTT.

This clone was picked up a small number of times. The V and J genes are TRDV2 and TRDJ1; possible D gene TRDD3, 6 bases. The germline V and J ends were trimmed by 3 bases and 1 base, with 26 bases remaining between them. CDR3 size: 19 residues. Germline values: CDR1 GEAIGNYY, CDR2 EKD. CDR3 residues: CACDPLSPGDNKITDKLIF. CDR3 nucleotide sequence: TGTGCCTGTGACCCCCTTAGCCCGGGGGACAATAAAATCACCGATAAACTCATCTTT.

J is TRDJ3 and V is TRDV2; no clear D gene. The CDR3 consists of 19 residues. The V gene lost 0 bases and the J gene lost 0 bases, with 14 bases spanning the gap. Germline values: CDR1 GEAIGNYY, CDR2 EKD. The chain's CDR3 is CACDTVTTDSSWDTRQMFF. CDR3 nucleotide sequence: TGTGCCTGTGACACCGTTACCACTGACTCCTCCTGGGACACCCGACAGATGTTTTTC.

This chain joins TRDV2 and TRDJ1; the D is unclear. Trimming removed 0 bases at V and 4 bases at J, with 11 bases between. CDR3 length: 14 amino acids. Looked up from germline, CDR1 is GEAIGNYY and CDR2 is EKD. CDR3 nucleotide sequence: TGTGCCTGTGACACCGTAGGGACCTTCGATAAACTCATCTTT. Protein product: CACDTVGTFDKLIF.

This clone occurred a few times. This sequence joins TRDV2 and TRDJ3; TRDD3 agrees at 8 bases. V shed 1 base and J 0 bases; nucleotides not matched to a gene: 7. This CDR3 comprises 19 residues. Per the germline V gene, CDR1 is GEAIGNYY and CDR2 is EKD. As DNA, the CDR3 is TGTGCCTGTGACACGGGGGATATGCGCGGCTCCTGGGACACCCGACAGATGTTTTTC. It yields the protein CACDTGDMRGSWDTRQMFF.

This clone was detected a few times. V and J are TRDV2 and TRDJ1, with 8 nucleotides matching TRDD3. V shed 1 base, J shed 7 bases, and the junction held 16 bases outside the gene matches. This CDR3 comprises 17 residues. CDR1 and CDR2 from the germline V gene are GEAIGNYY and EKD. The DNA of the CDR3 is TGTGCCTGTGACACTCTGGGGGAACCCGCTTCGGGTGGTAAACTCATCTTT. It codes for CACDTLGEPASGGKLIF.

This clone has only a few counts. This chain connects TRDV2 to TRDJ3; 7 positions agree with TRDD3. The CDR3 is 22 residues long. V lost 0 bases and J lost 0; bases outside the gene matches: 16. CDR1 GEAIGNYY and CDR2 EKD come from the germline V gene. CDR3: CACDTGLRDTYRSSWDTRQMFF. The CDR3 DNA reads as TGTGCCTGTGACACCGGACTACGGGATACTTACCGAAGCTCCTGGGACACCCGACAGATGTTTTTC.

This clone counts as large. The chain combines TRDV2 with TRDJ3; TRDD3 aligns across 7 bases. Trimming removed 0 bases from V and 3 bases from J; junction bases left unmatched: 7. The CDR3 has 18 residues. Germline V gene data show CDR1 as GEAIGNYY and CDR2 as EKD. The CDR3 nucleotides are TGTGCCTGTGACACCGTAGGGGATAGCGGCTGGGACACCCGACAGATGTTTTTC. This sequence encodes CACDTVGDSGWDTRQMFF.

This clone was seen a few times. This chain joins TRDV2 and TRDJ3, with 8 bases fitting TRDD3. This CDR3 is 22 amino acids long. Trimming removed 1 base from V and 0 bases from J; junction bases left unmatched: 16. The germline V gene encodes CDR1 GEAIGNYY and CDR2 EKD. CDR3 sequence (DNA): TGTGCCTGTGACACTGCGGAAGGTACTGGGGGCGGAAGCTCCTGGGACACCCGACAGATGTTTTTC. It yields the protein CACDTAEGTGGGSSWDTRQMFF.

This clone was seen a few times. The chain links TRDV2 to TRDJ1, with TRDD3 matching over 11 bases. The trim removed 0 bases at V and 9 bases at J, leaving 11 bases unmatched. Germline loops: CDR1 GEAIGNYY, CDR2 EKD. CDR3 length: 16 amino acids. CDR3 nucleotides: TGTGCCTGTGACACCCTGAACATGGGGGATACGCGTCAACTCATCTTT. Its protein product is CACDTLNMGDTRQLIF.

The sample holds a few counts of this clone. The chain uses TRDV2 and TRDJ1; 7 positions match TRDD3. This CDR3 region has 21 residues. Germline CDR1 and CDR2: GEAIGNYY and EKD. V dropped 1 base and J dropped 3; count of bases not matched to a gene: 25. The CDR3 loop reads CACDTILSGGTALGLPDKLIF. The DNA for the CDR3 is TGTGCCTGTGACACAATACTCTCTGGGGGCACTGCCTTAGGCCTTCCCGATAAACTCATCTTT.

This clone showed up just a few times. The chain carries TRDV2 and TRDJ1, with 11 bases identical to TRDD3. The V gene end was trimmed by 0 bases and the J gene end by 7 bases; junction bases not matched to a gene: 6. The germline V gene encodes CDR1 GEAIGNYY and CDR2 EKD. This CDR3 is 15 amino acids long. The CDR3 spells CACDTVGGYASKLIF. The CDR3 DNA reads as TGTGCCTGTGACACCGTTGGGGGATACGCCTCTAAACTCATCTTT.

This clone has only a few counts. The rearrangement links TRDV2 to TRDJ1; TRDD3 matches 10 bases. V lost 0 bases to trimming and J lost 7 bases; unmatched junction nucleotides: 10. The germline V gene has CDR1 GEAIGNYY and CDR2 EKD. The CDR3 sequence is 16 residues long. CDR3 sequence reads: CACDTAERTGGSKLIF. In DNA form, the CDR3 reads TGTGCCTGTGACACCGCGGAACGAACTGGGGGATCTAAACTCATCTTT.

The V and J genes are TRDV2 and TRDJ1; possible D gene TRDD3, 6 bases. Germline assignment: CDR1 GEAIGNYY and CDR2 EKD. This CDR3 has 16 amino acids. V dropped 3 bases and J dropped 2 bases, with 18 bases sitting between them. Here the CDR3 DNA reads TGTGCCTGTGACCCTCTCTTCAGGGGGGAGACCGATAAACTCATCTTT. Translating gives CACDPLFRGETDKLIF.

The chain links TRDV2 to TRDJ1; unclear D gene. The length of the CDR3 is 18 residues. Germline V lookup: CDR1 GEAIGNYY, CDR2 EKD. Trimming cost V 0 bases and J 3 bases, with 22 bases left between them. The CDR3 DNA reads as TGTGCCTGTGACACCCCGTTTGATCGACTTAAGGACGCCGATAAACTCATCTTT. Translated: CACDTPFDRLKDADKLIF.

This clone came up a few times. This chain joins TRDV2 and TRDJ1; 7 bases line up with TRDD2. From germline, CDR1 is GEAIGNYY and CDR2 EKD. The CDR3 runs to 17 residues. The trim removed 3 bases at V and 1 base at J, leaving 13 bases unmatched. The CDR3 here is CACDAINSYRATDKLIF. The DNA for the CDR3 is TGTGCCTGTGACGCCATAAATTCCTACCGTGCCACCGATAAACTCATCTTT.

The chain recombines TRDV2 with TRDJ3, with D unresolved. The CDR3 loop spans 20 amino acids. Germline V gene lookup returns CDR1 GEAIGNYY and CDR2 EKD. Trimming stripped 0 bases from V and 0 bases from J, with 17 bases between. In DNA form, the CDR3 reads TGTGCCTGTGACACCATCCCCGCCCGATCCAGCTCCTGGGACACCCGACAGATGTTTTTC. Translated, it gives CACDTIPARSSSWDTRQMFF.

This chain joins TRDV2 and TRDJ1; D uncertain. The CDR3 extends over 17 amino acids. V lost 7 bases and J lost 3, with 26 bases in between. Germline loops: CDR1 GEAIGNYY, CDR2 EKD. The CDR3 region has the DNA TGTGCCTGCGACCCTGTACTACACATCCGTCGGTCCGATAAACTCATCTTT. Translated: CACDPVLHIRRSDKLIF.

The V gene is TRDV2, the J gene TRDJ3; 12 bases line up with TRDD3. In germline, CDR1 is GEAIGNYY, CDR2 EKD. Trimming removed 2 bases from V and 1 base from J; junction bases left unmatched: 14. The CDR3 is 22 amino acids. CDR3 amino acids: CACDIVSEAGGYGSWDTRQMFF. The CDR3 DNA reads TGTGCCTGTGACATCGTATCCGAGGCTGGGGGATACGGTTCCTGGGACACCCGACAGATGTTTTTC.

The CDR3 bases are TGTGCCTGTGACCCGATTTCGGGCCTCTCGGTGGAGGCCGATAAACTCATCTTT. This codes for CACDPISGLSVEADKLIF. The chain carries TRDV2 and TRDJ1; D ambiguous. The CDR3 is 18 residues long. Germline assignment: CDR1 GEAIGNYY and CDR2 EKD. The V gene lost 3 bases and the J gene lost 3 bases, with 25 bases spanning the gap.

This chain uses TRDV2 with TRDJ1; 7 bases align to TRDD3. Trimming cost V 3 bases and J 1 base; bases outside gene matches: 22. Germline V gives CDR1 GEAIGNYY, CDR2 EKD. The CDR3 is made up of 20 amino acids. The CDR3 loop reads CACDGIPTAQVGYSTDKLIF. The CDR3 DNA follows: TGTGCCTGTGACGGAATCCCTACCGCGCAGGTGGGATACTCCACCGATAAACTCATCTTT.

This clone has only a few counts. The DNA is left out, because the CDR3 cannot be placed on it with certainty; the CDR3 is given as TCRdb lists it. The rearrangement links TRDV2 to TRDJ1; the table's TRDD3 call for D was not verified on the DNA. A total of 18 residues make up the CDR3, ends included. The V gene's germline CDR1 is GEAIGNYY and CDR2 EKD. CDR3 sequence: CACDTLGIGGQGGDKLIF.

This chain uses TRDV2 with TRDJ1, with D perhaps matching TRDD3 (6 bases). Trimming cost V 0 bases and J 0 bases, with 16 bases left between them. CDR1 GEAIGNYY and CDR2 EKD come from the germline V gene. The CDR3 runs 17 residues. The CDR3 spells CACDTVGGTHHTDKLIF. The CDR3 DNA reads as TGTGCCTGTGACACCGTAGGGGGGACACATCACACCGATAAACTCATCTTT.

This clone was seen a handful of times. V usage is TRDV2 and J usage is TRDJ1, with D perhaps TRDD3 (5 bases). In germline, CDR1 is GEAIGNYY, CDR2 EKD. The CDR3 runs to 19 residues. V lost 0 bases and J lost 1, with 23 bases in between. The CDR3 nucleotides read TGTGCCTGTGACACCGTGGGCAGAGACTCCGGGATTTCCACCGATAAACTCATCTTT. Protein product: CACDTVGRDSGISTDKLIF.